The 21 T cell receptor beta chains in this list originate from one sample, sequenced in a study of tumor and adjacent non-tumor tissue in lung cancer. The template was RNA from unsorted bulk tissue. Three rounds of nested PCR, following a modified ARM-PCR protocol, produced the TCRbeta library. One entry per CDR3 protein, called by TCRdb with MiXCR from the multiplex PCR reads. Among about 140,000 distinct CDR3 sequences listed, approximately 72% were seen once. The specimen sequenced was lung tumor tissue. The receptors derive from a man between 60 and 75 years old with small cell lung cancer.

The chain combines TRBV6-5 with TRBJ2-6, with D unresolved. V lost 6 bases, J lost 0 bases, and 9 bases lay in between. Germline assignment: CDR1 MNHEY and CDR2 SVGAGI. The CDR3 covers 15 residues. The CDR3 nucleotides read TGTGCCAGCAGGGCGCTGGGCTCTGGGGCCAACGTCCTGACTTTC. Translation: CASRALGSGANVLTF.

The V gene is TRBV5-5, the J gene TRBJ1-2; 7 positions agree with TRBD1. V shed 1 base and J 4 bases; nucleotides not matched to a gene: 7. The CDR3 is 15 amino acids. The germline gives CDR1 SGHKS, CDR2 YYEKEE (reference sequence). CDR3 sequence: CASSLTGDVSYGYTF. Written as DNA, the CDR3 is TGTGCCAGCAGCTTGACAGGGGACGTTAGCTATGGCTACACCTTC.

The chain recombines TRBV20-1 with TRBJ2-5; 8 bases match TRBD1. V shed 7 bases and J 5 bases; nucleotides not matched to a gene: 12. Germline CDR1 DFQATT, CDR2 SNEGSKA (reference sequence). The CDR3 contains 14 residues. The DNA for the CDR3 is TGCAGTGATGTACAGCAGGGGGCCAGCGAGACCCAGTACTTC. Translated: CSDVQQGASETQYF.

Remarks on this clonotype: Here the CDR3 omits its conserved ending phenylalanine or tryptophan, so a read error is the likely source. This rearrangement joins TRBV11-1 to TRBJ2-2; D is perhaps TRBD1 (5 bases). CDR3 length equals 12 residues. Germline V gene sequence: CDR1 SGHAT, CDR2 FQDESV (reference sequence). The CDR3 DNA follows: TGTGCTAGCAGACAGAATACCGGGGAGCTGTTTCTT. Encoded protein: CASRQNTGELFL.

Details on this clonotype: The junction departs from germline at one end; a sequencing error may be responsible. V and J are TRBV11-2 and TRBJ2-7; TRBD2 is a possible D gene (6 bases). The CDR3 has 13 amino acids. Germline lookup yields CDR1 SGHAT and CDR2 FQNNGV. CDR3 protein: CASSLGGTYEKYF. The DNA for the CDR3 is TGTGCCAGCAGCTTAGGCGGGACCTACGAGAAGTACTTT.

J is TRBJ2-5 and V is TRBV5-4, with no clear D. The ends were cut back, 0 bases at V and 4 bases at J, with 7 bases in the middle. This CDR3 has 13 residues. Germline CDR1 is SGHNT and CDR2 is YYREEE (reference sequence). CDR3 sequence (DNA): TGTGCCAGCAGCTTGGATCAGCTAGAGACCCAGTACTTC. Its protein product is CASSLDQLETQYF.

This clonotype was seen more than once but under ten times. A much larger clone differs from this one at a single base, so this may be a read error. The genes are TRBV10-2 and TRBJ2-7; D unclear. The length of the CDR3 is 11 residues. V shed 9 bases and J shed 2 bases, with 8 bases lying between them. The germline V gene encodes CDR1 WSHSY and CDR2 SAAADI. The CDR3 sequence is CARGLPYEQYV. CDR3 sequence (DNA): TGCGCCAGAGGCCTGCCCTACGAGCAGTACGTC.

The chain couples TRBV28 to TRBJ2-4; D unresolved. Trimming shortened V by 7 bases and J by 0 bases, and 16 bases separated the two germline ends. Germline values: CDR1 MDHEN, CDR2 SYDVKM. This CDR3 has 16 residues. CDR3 coding DNA: TGTGCCAGCAATCCCACAACGGGCCTAGCCAAAAACATTCAGTACTTC. This translates into CASNPTTGLAKNIQYF.

Notes on this clonotype: A read error may account for a junction end that differs from germline. The rearrangement uses TRBV11-3 and TRBJ1-1; D not resolved. The CDR3 contains 13 residues. Germline CDR1 is SGHNT and CDR2 is YENEEA. CDR3 amino acids: CVSRKEGGTEAFF. CDR3 coding DNA: TGTGTCAGCAGGAAGGAGGGAGGTACTGAAGCTTTCTTT.

In this sample, this clonotype is medium-sized (0.01 to 0.1%). V is TRBV11-2 and J is TRBJ2-1; D uncertain. V was trimmed by 5 bases and J by 5 bases, leaving 7 bases between them. CDR1 is SGHAT, CDR2 FQNNGV, per germline. CDR3 length: 12 amino acids. CDR3: CASSRNHNEQFF. CDR3 bases: TGTGCCAGCAGCCGAAATCACAATGAGCAGTTCTTC.

The rearrangement links TRBV11-2 to TRBJ2-7; D gene uncertain. The germline CDR1 and CDR2 sequences are SGHAT and FQNNGV. This CDR3 spans 16 amino acids. V was clipped by 1 base and J by 5 bases, with 18 bases between them. This CDR3 reads CASSLGLTRSTHEQYF. The CDR3 nucleotides are TGTGCCAGCAGCTTAGGTCTCACGAGATCGACCCACGAGCAGTACTTC.

This clonotype showed up many times. The J gene is TRBJ2-7, the V gene TRBV11-2; 9 bases align to TRBD2. The V segment lost 2 bases and the J segment 6 bases; nucleotides outside the gene matches: 2. Germline V gives CDR1 SGHAT, CDR2 FQNNGV. The CDR3 spans 13 residues. DNA for the CDR3: TGTGCCAGCAGCTTATGGCGGGAGGGCGAGCAGTACTTC. This codes for CASSLWREGEQYF. Complete variable domain (other parts from reference TRBV11-2 and TRBJ2-7): EAGVAQSPRYKIIEKRQSVAFWCNPISGHATLYWYQQILGQGPKLLIQFQNNGVVDDSQLPKDRFSAERLKGVDSTLKIQPAKLEDSAVYLCASSLWREGEQYFGPGTRLTVT.

This clonotype was seen a single time. This may be a read error, as it is one base from a much larger clone. This CDR3 is CIVEDEKLFF. The CDR3 region has the DNA TGCATCGTTGAAGATGAAAAACTGTTTTTT. This chain joins TRBV29-1 and TRBJ1-4; D not resolved. The germline V gene encodes CDR1 SQVTM and CDR2 ANQGSEA. The CDR3 contains 10 residues.

With regard to this clonotype: At one end, the junction sequence differs from germline, possibly due to a read error. The rearrangement joins TRBV6-5 to TRBJ2-1; 8 nucleotides match TRBD2. Germline V gene lookup returns CDR1 MNHEY and CDR2 SVGAGI. The CDR3 extends over 17 amino acids. The CDR3 region has the DNA TGTGTCAGCAGTTATCGTCGGGGGCTAGCGGGCTACAATGTGCAGTTCTTC. Translated, it gives CVSSYRRGLAGYNVQFF.

This clonotype was seen more than once but under ten times. A much larger clone differs by one base, so this may be a read error. This rearrangement joins TRBV4-1 to TRBJ1-1, with D possibly TRBD1 on 6 matching bases. Germline lookup yields CDR1 MGHRA and CDR2 YSYEKL. CDR3 length: 16 residues. DNA for the CDR3: TGCGTCAGCAGCCAAGATCTCTACAGGGTCGGCACTGAAGCTTTCTTT. This gives the protein CVSSQDLYRVGTEAFF.

The chain links TRBV11-2 to TRBJ2-7; 7 bases match TRBD2. This CDR3 is 15 amino acids long. Looked up from germline, CDR1 is SGHAT and CDR2 is FQNNGV. The CDR3 nucleotides are TGTGCCAGCAGCTTACATGCGGGAGATTCCTACGAACAGTACGTC. It codes for CASSLHAGDSYEQYV.

There are a few counts of this clonotype. It may be a read error: a sequence one base away is much more abundant. The V call is TRBV20-1, the J call TRBJ2-5; TRBD2 agrees at 12 bases. Germline-derived CDR1 and CDR2 are DFQATT and SNEGSKA (reference sequence). This CDR3 comprises 14 residues. V gave up 3 bases and J gave up 6 bases; unmatched junction bases: 5. As DNA, the CDR3 is TGCAGTGCTAGGCTAGCGGGAGGGGGAAAGACCCAGTACTTC. Protein product: CSARLAGGGKTQYF.

The chain combines TRBV24-1 with TRBJ2-2; D is perhaps TRBD1 or TRBD2 (5 bases each). Trimming pared 7 bases from V and 7 bases from J, leaving 18 bases between. CDR3 size: 15 residues. Germline V gives CDR1 KGHDR, CDR2 SFDVKD. CDR3 bases: TGTGCCACCAGCCTCCCCCGGGGCGCGAGCGGGGAGCTGTTTTTT. This translates into CATSLPRGASGELFF.

In the case of this clonotype: This may stem from a read error, because a much larger clone lies one nucleotide away. The chain links TRBV10-2 to TRBJ2-7; TRBD2 agrees at 13 bases. Trimming cost V 6 bases and J 3 bases; bases outside gene matches: 8. The CDR3 is made up of 16 amino acids. Per the germline V gene, CDR1 is WSHSY and CDR2 is SAAADI. CDR3 sequence (DNA): TGCGCCAGCAGGGGACTAGCGGGGAAGGAGAACTACGAGCAGTACTTC. Encoded protein: CASRGLAGKENYEQYF.

Relative to its sample, this clonotype is medium-sized. The chain combines TRBV29-1 with TRBJ1-5, with 8 nucleotides matching TRBD1. This CDR3 contains 13 residues. Germline values: CDR1 SQVTM, CDR2 ANQGSEA. V trimming: 5 bases; J trimming: 6 bases; junction bases outside the gene matches: 6. DNA of the CDR3: TGCAGCGTTATTGGACAGGGAGGTCAGCCCCAGCATTTT. Encoded protein: CSVIGQGGQPQHF.

As regards this clonotype: The germline gene is not matched at one end of the junction; a read error may be the cause. V and J are TRBV20-1 and TRBJ2-3; TRBD2 matches at 13 bases. There are 16 residues in the CDR3. Germline CDR1 reads DFQATT; CDR2 reads SNEGSKA (reference sequence). CDR3 in amino acids: CNARDRLAGGLDMQYF. For the CDR3, the DNA is TGCAATGCTAGAGATAGACTAGCGGGAGGATTAGATATGCAGTATTTT.